This TCR beta chain was observed in a study of shared clonotypes between healthy human individuals. The germline V gene has CDR1 MNHEY and CDR2 SVGAGI. This CDR3 spans 13 amino acids. Trimming took 7 bases from V and 4 from J, leaving 11 bases between them. Note on this clone: Other DNA sequences of this sample code for an identical CDR3.

The method was immunoSEQ multiplex PCR; TCRdb's version includes in-frame clones alone and lacks a portion of them. Of around 2.3 million clones detected, more than 90% appear once; the ten largest clones hold roughly 0.13%. The V call is TRBV6-5, the J call TRBJ2-1; D not certain. The TCR sequence derives from a man younger than 35 in good health. The material sequenced was naive CD4+ T cells sorted from blood. Subset denoted: CD45RA+ positively selected. CDR3 coding DNA: TGTGCCAGCACCCGCGGCAATTACAATGAGCAGTTCTTC. Translated: CASTRGNYNEQFF.